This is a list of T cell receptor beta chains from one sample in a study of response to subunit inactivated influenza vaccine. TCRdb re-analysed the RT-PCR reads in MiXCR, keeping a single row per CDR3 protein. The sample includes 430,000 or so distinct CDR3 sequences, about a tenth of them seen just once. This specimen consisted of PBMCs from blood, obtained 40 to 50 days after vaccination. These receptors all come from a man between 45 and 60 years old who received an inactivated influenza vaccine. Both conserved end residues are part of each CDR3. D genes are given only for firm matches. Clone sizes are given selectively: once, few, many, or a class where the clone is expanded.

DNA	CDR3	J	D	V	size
TGCGCCAGCAGTGAAACTAGTCCCTACAATGAGCAGTTCTTC	CASSETSPYNEQFF	TRBJ2-1	NA	TRBV10-2	NA
TGTGCCACCAGCAGGAAGACCCGGGGCCTAAAAGGCGCAGATACGCAGTATTTT	CATSRKTRGLKGADTQYF	TRBJ2-3	NA	TRBV15	many
TGTGCCAGCAGACCACAGGGAAACACCATATATTTT	CASRPQGNTIYF	TRBJ1-3	NA	TRBV12-3/TRBV12-4	few
TGTGCCAGCAGTTTCACGAGCTCCTACAATGAGCAGTTCTTC	CASSFTSSYNEQFF	TRBJ2-1	NA	TRBV12-3/TRBV12-4	many
TGCAGCGTAGGACTAGCGGATGTTAACACCGGGGAGCTGTTTTTT	CSVGLADVNTGELFF	TRBJ2-2	TRBD2	TRBV29-1	many
TGTGCCAGCACTCCCCCGGGAGGGTTCTACAATGAGCAGTTCTTC	CASTPPGGFYNEQFF	TRBJ2-1	TRBD2	TRBV12-3/TRBV12-4	NA
TGTGCCAGCAGCTTTAGCGGGAGAACTCAAGAGACCCAGTACTTC	CASSFSGRTQETQYF	TRBJ2-5	TRBD2	TRBV7-2	many
TGCAGTGCTAGAGTTTCCGGGAGCCCCCAGAAAAACGAGCAGTACTTC	CSARVSGSPQKNEQYF	TRBJ2-7	NA	TRBV20-1	NA
TGTGCCAGCAGCTTAGTGAGAGGGACGGGTAATGAAAAACTGTTTTTT	CASSLVRGTGNEKLFF	TRBJ1-4	NA	TRBV7-2	NA
TGTGCCAGCAGCTCGTCCGGGGCCAAAGATACGCAGTATTTT	CASSSSGAKDTQYF	TRBJ2-3	NA	TRBV7-8	few
TGCAGTGCTATAGAACAGGGACTGCTATCTGGAAACACCATATATTTT	CSAIEQGLLSGNTIYF	TRBJ1-3	NA	TRBV20-1	few
TGTGCCAGCAGTTACTTGGGACAGGGACAAGAGACCCAGTACTTC	CASSYLGQGQETQYF	TRBJ2-5	TRBD1	TRBV6-5	few
TGTGCCACCAGCAGAGAGCCAGGGATGAACACTGAAGCTTTCTTT	CATSREPGMNTEAFF	TRBJ1-1	NA	TRBV15	few
TGTGCCAGCAGACGGACAGGGGAGTCGACTAATGAAAAACTGTTTTTT	CASRRTGESTNEKLFF	TRBJ1-4	TRBD1	TRBV5-6	many
TGTGCCAGCAGAGGAGGACTAGCTCGAGAGACCCAGTACTTC	CASRGGLARETQYF	TRBJ2-5	TRBD2	TRBV2	NA
TGTGCCAGCAGCTCCGCAGGGGAAACCTACAATGAGCAGTTCTTC	CASSSAGETYNEQFF	TRBJ2-1	NA	TRBV7-9	many